Listed below are T cell receptor beta chains from one sample, sequenced in a study of tumor-infiltrating lymphocytes in primary liver carcinoma. MiXCR, run by TCRdb on the multiplex PCR reads, gives a single entry per CDR3 protein. The sample includes approximately 45,000 distinct CDR3 sequences, roughly 74% seen only once; the top ten take 35% to 45%. The sequenced sample was tumor-adjacent normal liver tissue. The receptor set was obtained from a woman in her thirties with primary liver carcinoma and hepatitis B virus infection. Each CDR3 is given with its conserved first and last residue. Each record gives: V gene, D gene, clone size, J gene, CDR3 DNA, CDR3 protein. D genes are given only for firm matches. For some rows the clone size is stated as once, few or many, or as a class when expanded; others skip it.

TRBV10-3	NA	once	TRBJ1-3	TGTGCCAACAAGTCCCCAGGGAACGGAAACACCATATGTTTT	CANKSPGNGNTICF
TRBV6-1	NA	NA	TRBJ1-1	TGTGCCATTACCTTGGATGGGCTTAGCGGCACTGGAGCTTTCTTT	CAITLDGLSGTGAFF
TRBV12-3/TRBV12-4	TRBD2	NA	TRBJ2-1	TGTGCCAGCCTGTCCGGGACTAGCGGACTTGAGCAGTTCTTC	CASLSGTSGLEQFF
TRBV10-3	TRBD2	few	TRBJ2-1	TGTGCCATCAGTGAAGGCGGGAGGGCTGTGAATGAGCAGTTCTTC	CAISEGGRAVNEQFF
TRBV11-3	NA	NA	TRBJ2-2	TGTGTCAGCAGTTCCACAGGGACCGGGGAGTTGTTTTTT	CVSSSTGTGELFF
TRBV6-1	NA	NA	TRBJ2-3	TGTGTCAGCGAGGGAACGAGGGACGCAGATACGCAATATTTT	CVSEGTRDADTQYF
TRBV6-6	TRBD1	NA	TRBJ2-2	TGTGCCAGCAGTAGGACAGGGGCCACCGGGCAGCTGTTTTTT	CASSRTGATGQLFF
TRBV10-2	NA	NA	TRBJ2-1	TGCGCCAGCAAGTTGGGACAAAACTATGAGCAGTTCTTC	CASKLGQNYEQFF
TRBV6-2/TRBV6-3	TRBD1	NA	TRBJ2-2	TGTGCCAGTAATGGACAGGGGGAGATCGGGGAGCTGTTTTTT	CASNGQGEIGELFF
TRBV7-9	NA	NA	TRBJ2-7	TGTGTCAGCAGTGAATCCGAGCAGCACTTC	CVSSESEQHF
TRBV4-3	NA	few	TRBJ2-2	TGTGCCAGCAGACTTGGCACCGGGGAGCTGTCCTTT	CASRLGTGELSF
TRBV7-9	NA	NA	TRBJ2-3	TGTGCCAGCAGCCCTAGCAGTGCCCCTAGCACAGAAACGCAGTATTTT	CASSPSSAPSTETQYF
TRBV2	TRBD1	NA	TRBJ1-2	TGTGCCAGCAGTGCAAACGGACAGGGCCGGGGCTACACCTTC	CASSANGQGRGYTF
TRBV6-6	NA	NA	TRBJ2-1	TGTGTCAGCAGTTATGTACTCACCAGTGAGCAGTTCTTC	CVSSYVLTSEQFF
TRBV10-3	TRBD1	NA	TRBJ1-2	TGTGCCATCAACGAAAGACCGAGACAGGGAGGGTTTGGGGGCTACACCTTC	CAINERPRQGGFGGYTF
TRBV12-3/TRBV12-4	NA	NA	TRBJ1-2	TGTGCCAGGAATCCCAGCGTTAGGGGGGCGACTCATGGCTACACCTTC	CARNPSVRGATHGYTF
TRBV11-2	NA	NA	TRBJ2-3	TGTGCCAGCAGCCTGCGACGGGGGAATACGCAGTATTTT	CASSLRRGNTQYF
TRBV11-2	NA	NA	TRBJ2-3	TGTGACAGCAGCTCGCAATTAGCTTGCACAGATACGCAGTATTTT	CDSSSQLACTDTQYF
TRBV11-3	NA	NA	TRBJ1-1	TGTGTCAGCAGCGGGGACGGGAATACTGAAGCTTTCTTT	CVSSGDGNTEAFF